The present TCR beta chain was sequenced within a study of T cell responses to AZD1222 COVID-19 vaccine. Study outcomes and limitations: Donors were chiefly white British, with a greater number of females, and clonal diversity was perhaps underestimated.

With respect to this clone: Its antigen remains unknown.

The method was immunoSEQ multiplex PCR; TCRdb's version includes in-frame clones alone and lacks a portion of them. The sample has approximately 150,000 clones; 85% to 95% are singletons. The TCR originated in an adult in good health. Sample: peripheral blood, taken on day 0 of AZD1222 vaccination.

Written as DNA, the CDR3 is TGTGCCAGCAACTTACAGGGCAGGTTGAACACTGAAGCTTTCTTT. This encodes CASNLQGRLNTEAFF. The chain is built from TRBV6-5 and TRBJ1-1; TRBD1 is a possible D gene (6 bases). Trimming removed 7 bases at V and 0 bases at J, with 15 bases between. CDR1 and CDR2 from the germline V gene are MNHEY and SVGAGI. This CDR3 comprises 15 residues.